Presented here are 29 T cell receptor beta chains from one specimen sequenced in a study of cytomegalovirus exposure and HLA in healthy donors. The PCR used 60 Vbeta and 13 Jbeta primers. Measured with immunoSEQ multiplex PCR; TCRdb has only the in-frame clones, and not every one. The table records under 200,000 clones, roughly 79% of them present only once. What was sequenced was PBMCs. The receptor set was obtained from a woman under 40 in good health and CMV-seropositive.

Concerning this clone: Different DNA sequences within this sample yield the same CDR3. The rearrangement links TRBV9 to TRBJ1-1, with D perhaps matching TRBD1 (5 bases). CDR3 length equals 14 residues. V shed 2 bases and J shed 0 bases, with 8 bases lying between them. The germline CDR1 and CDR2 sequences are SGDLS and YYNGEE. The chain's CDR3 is CASSVTGMNTEAFF. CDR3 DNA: TGTGCCAGCAGCGTTACAGGAATGAACACTGAAGCTTTCTTT.

The CDR3 spells CASSQQGLATAKNIQYF. The DNA for the CDR3 is TGCGCCAGCAGCCAGCAGGGACTAGCGACGGCCAAAAACATTCAGTACTTC. The chain uses TRBV5-1 and TRBJ2-4; TRBD2 matches 10 bases. Germline CDR1 SGHRS, CDR2 YFSETQ. The ends lost 4 bases at V and 1 base at J; junction bases unmatched: 8. The CDR3 has 17 amino acids.

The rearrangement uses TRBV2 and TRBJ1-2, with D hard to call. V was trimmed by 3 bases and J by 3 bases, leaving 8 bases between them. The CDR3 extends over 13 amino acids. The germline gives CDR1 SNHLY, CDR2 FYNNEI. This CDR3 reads CASSDLEDYGYTF. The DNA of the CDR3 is TGTGCCAGCAGTGACCTAGAGGACTATGGCTACACCTTC.

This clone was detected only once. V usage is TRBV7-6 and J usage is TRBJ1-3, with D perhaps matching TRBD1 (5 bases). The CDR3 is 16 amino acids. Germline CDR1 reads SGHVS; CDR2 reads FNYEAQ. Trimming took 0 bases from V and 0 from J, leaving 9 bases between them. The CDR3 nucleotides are TGTGCCAGCAGCTTAGCGACAGAGCTCTCTGGAAACACCATATATTTT. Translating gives CASSLATELSGNTIYF.

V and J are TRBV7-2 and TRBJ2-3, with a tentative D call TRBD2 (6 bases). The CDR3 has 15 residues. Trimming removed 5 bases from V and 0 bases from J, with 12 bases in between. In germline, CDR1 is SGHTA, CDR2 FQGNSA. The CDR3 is CASSVRGTSTDTQYF. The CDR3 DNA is TGTGCCAGCAGCGTACGGGGGACTAGCACAGATACGCAGTATTTT.

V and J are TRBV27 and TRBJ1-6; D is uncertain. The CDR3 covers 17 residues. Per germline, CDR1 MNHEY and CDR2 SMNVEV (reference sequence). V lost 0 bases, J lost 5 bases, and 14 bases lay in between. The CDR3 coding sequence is TGTGCCAGCAGTTTATCGGCGGTACGAATGGATAATTCACCCCTCCACTTT. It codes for CASSLSAVRMDNSPLHF.

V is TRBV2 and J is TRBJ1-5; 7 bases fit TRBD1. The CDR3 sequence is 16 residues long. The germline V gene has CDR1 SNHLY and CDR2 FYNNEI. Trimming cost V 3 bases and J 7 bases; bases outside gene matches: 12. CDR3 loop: CASSDRAAGGNQPQHF. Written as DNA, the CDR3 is TGTGCCAGCAGTGACCGTGCGGCAGGGGGTAACCAGCCCCAGCATTTT.

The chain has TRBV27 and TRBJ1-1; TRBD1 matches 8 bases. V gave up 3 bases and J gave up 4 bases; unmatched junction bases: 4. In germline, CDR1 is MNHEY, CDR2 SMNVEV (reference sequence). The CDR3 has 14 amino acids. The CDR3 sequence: CASSFIRGPTEAFF. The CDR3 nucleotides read TGTGCCAGCAGTTTCATCAGGGGGCCCACTGAAGCTTTCTTT.

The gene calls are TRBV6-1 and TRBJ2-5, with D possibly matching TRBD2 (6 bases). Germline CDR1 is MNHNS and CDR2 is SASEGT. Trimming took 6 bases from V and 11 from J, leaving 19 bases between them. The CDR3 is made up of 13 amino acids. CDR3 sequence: CASRTGVTWEQYF. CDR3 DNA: TGTGCCAGCAGAACGGGAGTTACGTGGGAGCAGTACTTC.

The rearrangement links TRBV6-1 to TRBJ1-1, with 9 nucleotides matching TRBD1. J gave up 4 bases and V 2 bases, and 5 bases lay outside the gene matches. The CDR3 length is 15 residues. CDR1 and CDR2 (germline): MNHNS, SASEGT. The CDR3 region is CASSEHRGLVTEAFF. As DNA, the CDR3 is TGTGCCAGCAGTGAACACAGGGGGCTGGTCACTGAAGCTTTCTTT.

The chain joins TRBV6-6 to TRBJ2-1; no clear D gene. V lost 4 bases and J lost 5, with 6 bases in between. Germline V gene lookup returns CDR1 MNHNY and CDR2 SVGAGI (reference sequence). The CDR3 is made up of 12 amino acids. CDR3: CASSLIDNEQFF. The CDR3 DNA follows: TGTGCCAGCAGTTTAATCGACAATGAGCAGTTCTTC.

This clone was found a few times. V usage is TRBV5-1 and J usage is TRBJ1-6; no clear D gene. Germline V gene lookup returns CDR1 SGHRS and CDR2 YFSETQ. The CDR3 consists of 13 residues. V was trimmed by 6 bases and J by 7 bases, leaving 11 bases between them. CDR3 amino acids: CASTAGSNSPLHF. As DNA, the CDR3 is TGCGCCAGCACAGCAGGTTCAAATTCACCCCTCCACTTT.

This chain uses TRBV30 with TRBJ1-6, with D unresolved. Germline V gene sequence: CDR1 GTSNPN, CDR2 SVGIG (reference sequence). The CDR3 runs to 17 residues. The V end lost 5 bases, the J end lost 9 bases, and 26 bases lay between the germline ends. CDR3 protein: CAWGPGSRRELGSPLHF. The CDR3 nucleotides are TGTGCCTGGGGCCCCGGGTCCCGAAGGGAGTTGGGTTCACCCCTCCACTTT.

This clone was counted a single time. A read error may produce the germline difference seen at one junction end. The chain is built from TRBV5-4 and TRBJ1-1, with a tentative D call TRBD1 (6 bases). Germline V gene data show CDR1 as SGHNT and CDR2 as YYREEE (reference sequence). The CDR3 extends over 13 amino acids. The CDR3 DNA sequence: TGTGCCAGCAGTTTGGACAGCAATGCTGAAGCTTTCTTT. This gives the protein CASSLDSNAEAFF.

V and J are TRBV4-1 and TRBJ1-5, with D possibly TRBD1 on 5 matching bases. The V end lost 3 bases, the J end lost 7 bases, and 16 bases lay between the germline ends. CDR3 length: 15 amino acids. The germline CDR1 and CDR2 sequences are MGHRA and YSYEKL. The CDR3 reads CASSQGGGEYQPQHF. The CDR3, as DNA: TGCGCCAGCAGCCAGGGGGGGGGAGAATACCAGCCCCAGCATTTT.

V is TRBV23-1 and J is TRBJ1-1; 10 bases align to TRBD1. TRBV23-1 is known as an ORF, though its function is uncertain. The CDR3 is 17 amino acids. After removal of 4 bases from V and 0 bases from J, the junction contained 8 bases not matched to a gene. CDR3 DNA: TGCGCCAGCAGTCCCAACGGACAGGGGGGTGTGAACACTGAAGCTTTCTTT. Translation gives CASSPNGQGGVNTEAFF.

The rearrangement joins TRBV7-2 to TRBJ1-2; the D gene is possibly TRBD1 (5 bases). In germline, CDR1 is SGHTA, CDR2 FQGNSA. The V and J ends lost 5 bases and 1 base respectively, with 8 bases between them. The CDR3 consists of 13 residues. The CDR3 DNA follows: TGTGCCAGCAGCGAGACAGTTAACTATGGCTACACCTTC. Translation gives CASSETVNYGYTF. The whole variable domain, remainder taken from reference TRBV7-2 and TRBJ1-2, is GAGVSQSPSNKVTEKGKDVELRCDPISGHTALYWYRQSLGQGLEFLIYFQGNSAPDKSGLPSDRFSAERTGGSVSTLTIQRTQQEDSAVYLCASSETVNYGYTFGSGTRLTVV.

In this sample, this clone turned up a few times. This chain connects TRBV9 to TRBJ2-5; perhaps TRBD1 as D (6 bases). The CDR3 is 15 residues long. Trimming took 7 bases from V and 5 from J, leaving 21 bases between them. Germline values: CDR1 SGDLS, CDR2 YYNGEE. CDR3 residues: CASPKGPGETETQYF. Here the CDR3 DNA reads TGTGCCAGCCCCAAAGGACCAGGGGAGACGGAGACCCAGTACTTC.

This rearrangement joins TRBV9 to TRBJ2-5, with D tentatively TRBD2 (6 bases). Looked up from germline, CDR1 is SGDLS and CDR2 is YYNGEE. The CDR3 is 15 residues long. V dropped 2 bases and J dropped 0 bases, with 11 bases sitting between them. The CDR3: CASSVFGGYQETQYF. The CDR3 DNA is TGTGCCAGCAGCGTTTTTGGGGGGTACCAAGAGACCCAGTACTTC.

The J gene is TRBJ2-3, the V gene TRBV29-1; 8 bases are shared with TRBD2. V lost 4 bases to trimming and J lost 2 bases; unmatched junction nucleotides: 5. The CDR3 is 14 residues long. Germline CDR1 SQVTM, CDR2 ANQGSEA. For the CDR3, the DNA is TGCAGCGTTGCTCGGGGGGGGAACACAGATACGCAGTATTTT. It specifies CSVARGGNTDTQYF.

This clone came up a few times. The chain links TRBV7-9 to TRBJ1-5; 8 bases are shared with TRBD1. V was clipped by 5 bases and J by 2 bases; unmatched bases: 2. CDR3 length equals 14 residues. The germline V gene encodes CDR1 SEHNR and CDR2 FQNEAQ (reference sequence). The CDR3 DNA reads TGTGCCAGCAGCCCACAGGGGGGCAATCAGCCCCAGCATTTT. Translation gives CASSPQGGNQPQHF. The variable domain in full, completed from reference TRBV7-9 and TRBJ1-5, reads DTGVSQNPRHKITKRGQNVTFRCDPISEHNRLYWYRQTLGQGPEFLTYFQNEAQLEKSRLLSDRFSAERPKGSFSTLEIQRTEQGDSAMYLCASSPQGGNQPQHFGDGTRLSIL.

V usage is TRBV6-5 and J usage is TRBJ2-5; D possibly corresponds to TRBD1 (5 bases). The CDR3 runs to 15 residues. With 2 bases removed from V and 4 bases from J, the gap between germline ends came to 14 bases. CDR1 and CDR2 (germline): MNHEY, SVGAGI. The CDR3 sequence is CASSYGAAPGETQYF. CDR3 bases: TGTGCCAGCAGTTACGGGGCGGCACCAGGAGAGACCCAGTACTTC.

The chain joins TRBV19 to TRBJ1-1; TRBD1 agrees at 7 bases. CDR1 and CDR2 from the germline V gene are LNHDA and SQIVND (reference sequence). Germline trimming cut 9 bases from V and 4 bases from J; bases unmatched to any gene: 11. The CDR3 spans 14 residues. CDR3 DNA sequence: TGTGCCAGCAAGGGACAGTTTTTTAGCACTGAAGCTTTCTTT. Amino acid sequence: CASKGQFFSTEAFF.

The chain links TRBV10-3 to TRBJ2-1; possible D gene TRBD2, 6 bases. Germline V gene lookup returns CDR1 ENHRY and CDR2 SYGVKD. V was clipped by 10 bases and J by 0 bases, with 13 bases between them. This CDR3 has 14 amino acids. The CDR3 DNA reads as TGTGCCACTCGGAGGGATCCCTCCTACAATGAGCAGTTCTTC. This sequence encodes CATRRDPSYNEQFF.

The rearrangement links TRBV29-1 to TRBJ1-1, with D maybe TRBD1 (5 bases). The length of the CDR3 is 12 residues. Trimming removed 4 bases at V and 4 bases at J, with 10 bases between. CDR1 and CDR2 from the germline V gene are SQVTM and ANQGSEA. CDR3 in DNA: TGCAGCGTTGGCAGGGTAACCACTGAAGCTTTCTTT. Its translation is CSVGRVTTEAFF. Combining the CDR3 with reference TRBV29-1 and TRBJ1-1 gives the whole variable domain SAVISQKPSRDICQRGTSLTIQCQVDSQVTMMFWYRQQPGQSLTLIATANQGSEATYESGFVIDKFPISRPNLTFSTLTVSNMSPEDSSIYLCSVGRVTTEAFFGQGTRLTVV.

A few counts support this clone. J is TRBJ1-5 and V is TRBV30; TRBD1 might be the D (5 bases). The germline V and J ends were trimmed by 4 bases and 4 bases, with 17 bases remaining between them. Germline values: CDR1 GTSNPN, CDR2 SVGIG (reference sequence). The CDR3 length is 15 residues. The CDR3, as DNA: TGTGCCTGGAAGAAGGTGGGGCAGGGAAATCAGCCCCAGCATTTT. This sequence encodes CAWKKVGQGNQPQHF.

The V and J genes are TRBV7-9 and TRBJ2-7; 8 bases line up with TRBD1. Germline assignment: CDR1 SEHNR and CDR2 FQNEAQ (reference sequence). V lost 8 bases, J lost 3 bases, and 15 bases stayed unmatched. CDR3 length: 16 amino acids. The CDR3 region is CASGLWTGWARYEQYF. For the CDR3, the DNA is TGTGCCAGCGGACTTTGGACAGGGTGGGCTCGCTACGAGCAGTACTTC. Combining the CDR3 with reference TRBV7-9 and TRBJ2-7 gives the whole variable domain DTGVSQNPRHKITKRGQNVTFRCDPISEHNRLYWYRQTLGQGPEFLTYFQNEAQLEKSRLLSDRFSAERPKGSFSTLEIQRTEQGDSAMYLCASGLWTGWARYEQYFGPGTRLTVT.

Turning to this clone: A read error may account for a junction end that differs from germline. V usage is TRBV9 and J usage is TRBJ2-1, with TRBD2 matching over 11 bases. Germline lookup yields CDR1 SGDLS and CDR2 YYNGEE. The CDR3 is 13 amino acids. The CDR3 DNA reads TGTGCCAGCAGCGTAACTAGCGGGGGAAGGCAGCTCTTC. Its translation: CASSVTSGGRQLF.

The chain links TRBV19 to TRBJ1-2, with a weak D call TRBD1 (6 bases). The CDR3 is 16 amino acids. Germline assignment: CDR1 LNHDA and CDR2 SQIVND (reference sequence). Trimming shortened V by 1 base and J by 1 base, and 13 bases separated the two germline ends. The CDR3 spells CASSIGRGTLNYGYTF. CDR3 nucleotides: TGTGCCAGTAGTATAGGAAGGGGGACCCTTAACTATGGCTACACCTTC.